This T cell receptor (beta chain) was identified in a study of shared clonotypes between healthy human individuals (dated by TCRdb to 2018 to 2020). Notes on the research overall: A couple of women and three men aged 18 to 49 years were included in the cohort. To increase sequencing depth and limit assay-specific biases, TCR repertoire library preparation and sequencing were carried out by different laboratories using diverse techniques. To estimate repertoire size and how much clonotype sharing occurs between individuals, the study deeply sequenced the blood TCR repertoires of five healthy adults. Per donor, three plates each were used for CD4 naive and CD4 memory, two for CD8 naive, and one for CD8 memory. Per donor, leukapheresis produced somewhere between about 0.94 and 9.5 billion PBMCs.

In the case of this clone: Its antigen specificity is not known. No clone much larger than this one lies a single base away; base qualities are absent.

Results the study describes overall, beyond this receptor: Only blood was sampled, and tissue TCR repertoires likely differ from those in blood. Clonotypes shared by all four sorted-subset donors showed higher generation probabilities than non-shared clonotypes. Naive subsets generally had larger estimated clonotype richness than memory subsets did. Roughly 5% of naive CD4, 3.5% of naive CD8, approximately 2.2% of memory CD4, and about 0.4% of memory CD8 clonotypes were shared across several donors. Pairwise subsampling indicated that sequencing depth was expected to affect the degree of clonotype sharing among donors. Because the study included a small number of donors, the genetic and exposure-history diversity represented was limited. Incomplete sequencing was indicated by rarefaction of sorted-subset datasets, despite the large sequencing depth.

CDR1 SGHNT and CDR2 YYREEE are derived from the germline V gene (reference sequence). Unmatched junction bases come to 2, with V trimmed by 1 base and J by 4 bases. Counted from cysteine to phenylalanine, this CDR3 has 15 amino acids. This entry keeps only the CDR3 DNA: 45 bases, framed from base 1. Donors were healthy HIV-negative adults with no recently reported acute infections or vaccinations. Every donor was a Caucasian adult living in Nashville, Tennessee, USA. CD4+ T cells were enriched by magnetic negative selection, after which naive cells were positively selected on CD45RA and the negative fraction was taken as the memory subset. After blood collection by leukapheresis, PBMCs were isolated using Ficoll-Histopaque density gradient centrifugation and then cryopreserved in the vapor phase of liquid nitrogen. Analytical flow cytometry was used to check the purity and quantity of every magnetically sorted T cell population. From each sorted fraction, genomic DNA was isolated and quantified by UV absorbance on a Nanodrop 2000c.

TCR CDR3 regions were amplified from genomic DNA by multiplex PCR using the deep immunoSEQ assay. Extracted genomic DNA from each cell subset was spread evenly across all wells of several immunoSEQ 96-well plates, with each plate serving as a replicate. For sorted subsets, approximately 210 ng of genomic DNA, equivalent to 25,000 to 35,000 T cell genomes, went into each replicate PCR. The purified libraries were quantified using a Qubit 3.0 fluorometer, sized with a Bioanalyzer 2100, and then quantified again using the KAPA Library Quantification kit. Each immunoSEQ 96-well plate was sequenced on its own single-read 150-cycle Illumina NextSeq 550 flow cell. In the authors' own workflow: The immunoSEQ output contained only junctional sequences without quality scores, so filtering could not match that applied to full-length reads. To assign V/J genes and CDR3, sequences were annotated against IMGT germline references using PyIR, a Python wrapper for IgBLAST v1.9. Reads with weak V/J assignments (E-value above 1e-6), missing CDR3, stop codons, out-of-frame junctions, or ambiguous translated residues were removed. V3J clonotypes were defined as sequences sharing an identical inferred V gene, J gene, and CDR3 amino acid sequence. The percentage overlap between two repertoires was calculated by dividing the number of shared unique clonotypes by the size of the smaller repertoire. Richness of each repertoire was evaluated using RTK rarefaction, the Chao1 estimator, and Recon v2.1 estimates of unobserved clonotypes. For all TCRbeta clonotypes obtained by the gDNA method from a few donors, generation probabilities were computed with OLGA. TCRdb retrieved this table from immuneACCESS and kept in-frame rearrangements only. Not all clones are present; in checked studies, unresolved V genes account for under half, and no reason is known for the remainder. The DNA gave D and trimming, while V, J and clone size come from that table. The sample table contains just over 2,000,000 clones; only one count was recorded for over 85% of them. 0.13% of the sample goes to the ten largest clones.

The clonotype was recovered from a man between 18 and 29 years old in good health. The sample consisted of naive CD4+ T cells sorted from blood. The sample's cell subset or site label, in plain terms: CD45RA+ positively selected. This receptor chain uses TRBV5-4 and TRBJ2-4; a stretch of 10 junction bases matches TRBD2. This receptor has the CDR3 CASSLLAGEKNIQYF. Here is the DNA: TGTGCCAGCAGCTTGCTAGCGGGAGAGAAAAACATTCAGTACTTC.